The table lists the clone carrying this TCR beta chain with many counts. Its cognate antigen is unknown. MiXCR was run by TCRdb on the multiplex PCR reads, yielding one entry per CDR3 protein. Of 150,000 to 250,000 distinct CDR3 sequences in the sample, approximately 31% were seen once. Samples came from axillary lymph nodes draining the breast cancer. This entry belongs to a study of breast tumors, draining lymph nodes, adjacent tissues. Findings and caveats of the study: That most tumor T cells come from lymph nodes remained unproven. Tumor TCR diversity was below lymph nodes but above nontumor tissue. Most tumor T cells seemingly derive from lymph node, then expand in tumor. Tumor and nontumor repertoires were significantly more similar in luminal-like than in basal-like breast cancer.

The CDR3 is 14 residues long. The J segment lost 7 bases and the V segment lost 2 bases, leaving 7 bases of the junction unmatched. CDR1 and CDR2 from the germline V gene are LGHDT and YNNKEL (reference sequence). Specimen: axillary lymph node tissue. V usage is TRBV3-1 and J usage is TRBJ1-2; the match to TRBD1 covers 7 bases. The sequence was obtained from a female donor with breast cancer. Some clones in this sample may be carry-over from other donors' samples. The CDR3 DNA is TGTGCCAGCAGCCAATTCAAGGGGGCCGGTGGCTACACCTTC. This gives the protein CASSQFKGAGGYTF.